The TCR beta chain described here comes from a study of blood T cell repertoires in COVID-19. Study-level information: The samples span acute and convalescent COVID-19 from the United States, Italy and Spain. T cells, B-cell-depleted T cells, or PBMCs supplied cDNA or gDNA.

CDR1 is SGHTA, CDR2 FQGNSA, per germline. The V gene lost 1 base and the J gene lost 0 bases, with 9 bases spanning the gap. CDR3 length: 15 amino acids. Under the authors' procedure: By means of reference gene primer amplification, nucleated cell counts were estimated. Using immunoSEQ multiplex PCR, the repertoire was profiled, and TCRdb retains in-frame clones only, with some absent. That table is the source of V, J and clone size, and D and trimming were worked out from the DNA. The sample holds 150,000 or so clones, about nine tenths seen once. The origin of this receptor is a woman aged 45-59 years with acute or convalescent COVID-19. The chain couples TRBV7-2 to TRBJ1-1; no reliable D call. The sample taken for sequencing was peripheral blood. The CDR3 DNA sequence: TGTGCCAGCAGCTTAGGACCGAGGATGAACACTGAAGCTTTCTTT. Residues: CASSLGPRMNTEAFF.